What follows describes a single TCR beta chain. CDR3 length: 16 amino acids. Germline V lookup: CDR1 SGHVS, CDR2 FQNEAQ. V lost 2 bases to trimming and J lost 0 bases; unmatched junction nucleotides: 7. The data were taken from a study of blood T cell repertoires in COVID-19. Study as a whole: The study drew acute and convalescent COVID-19 samples from the United States, Italy and Spain. PBMCs, B-cell-depleted T cells, or T cells were the source of the cDNA or gDNA that made up the material.

The authors' processing: Estimates of nucleated cell counts were drawn from the amplification of reference gene primers. Assay used: immunoSEQ multiplex PCR; TCRdb lists only in-frame clones, some missing. V, J and clone size were drawn from that table, and D and trimming were deduced from the DNA. The table lists tens of thousands of clones, roughly 75% of them singletons. Sequenced input: peripheral blood. The sequence derives from a man between 65 and 80 years old with acute or convalescent COVID-19. The rearrangement joins TRBV7-8 to TRBJ2-7; 7 positions agree with TRBD2. Here the CDR3 DNA reads TGTGCCAGCAGCTTAAGAGGCGGGAGTATCTCCTACGAGCAGTACTTC. Protein sequence: CASSLRGGSISYEQYF.